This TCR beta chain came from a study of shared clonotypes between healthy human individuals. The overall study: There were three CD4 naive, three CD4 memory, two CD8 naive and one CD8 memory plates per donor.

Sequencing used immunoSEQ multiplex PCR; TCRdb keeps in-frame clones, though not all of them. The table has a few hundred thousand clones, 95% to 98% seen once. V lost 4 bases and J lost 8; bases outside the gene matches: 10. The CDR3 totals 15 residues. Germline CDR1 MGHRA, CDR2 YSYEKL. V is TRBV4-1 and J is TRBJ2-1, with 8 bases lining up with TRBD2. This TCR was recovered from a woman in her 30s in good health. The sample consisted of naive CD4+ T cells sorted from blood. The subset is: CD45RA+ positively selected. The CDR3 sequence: CASSRTSPQVHEQFF. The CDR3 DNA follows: TGCGCCAGCAGCCGGACTAGCCCCCAAGTACATGAGCAGTTCTTC.